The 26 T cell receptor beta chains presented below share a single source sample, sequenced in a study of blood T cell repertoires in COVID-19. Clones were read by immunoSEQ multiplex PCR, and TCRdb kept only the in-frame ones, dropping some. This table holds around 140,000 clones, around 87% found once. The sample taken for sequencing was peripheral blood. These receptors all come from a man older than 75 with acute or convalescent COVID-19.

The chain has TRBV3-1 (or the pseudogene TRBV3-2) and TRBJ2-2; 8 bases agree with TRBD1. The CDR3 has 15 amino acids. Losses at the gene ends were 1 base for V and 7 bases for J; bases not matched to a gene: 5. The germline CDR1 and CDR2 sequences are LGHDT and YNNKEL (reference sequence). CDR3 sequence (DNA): TGTGCCAGCAGCCAAGCAGGGGGCACGAGCGGGGAGCTGTTTTTT. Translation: CASSQAGGTSGELFF.

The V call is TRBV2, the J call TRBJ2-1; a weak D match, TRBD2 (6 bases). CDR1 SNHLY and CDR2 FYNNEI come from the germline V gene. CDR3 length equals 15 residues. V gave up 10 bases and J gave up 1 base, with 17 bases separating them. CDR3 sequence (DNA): TGTGCCACCCTTGGGGGGAGAGATTCCTACAATGAGCAGTTCTTC. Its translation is CATLGGRDSYNEQFF.

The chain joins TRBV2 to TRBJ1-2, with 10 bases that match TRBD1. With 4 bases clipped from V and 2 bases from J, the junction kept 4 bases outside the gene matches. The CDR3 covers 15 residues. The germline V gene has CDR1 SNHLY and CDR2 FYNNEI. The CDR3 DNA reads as TGTGCCAGCAGTGTGAGACAGGGGGCCAACTATGGCTACACCTTC. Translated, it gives CASSVRQGANYGYTF.

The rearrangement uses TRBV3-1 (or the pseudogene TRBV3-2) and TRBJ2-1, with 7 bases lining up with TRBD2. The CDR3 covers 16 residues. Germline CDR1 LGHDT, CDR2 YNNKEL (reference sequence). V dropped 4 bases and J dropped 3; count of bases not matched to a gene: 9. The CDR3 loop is CASSPDGGSYYNEQFF. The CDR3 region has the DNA TGTGCCAGCAGCCCGGACGGCGGGAGCTACTACAATGAGCAGTTCTTC.

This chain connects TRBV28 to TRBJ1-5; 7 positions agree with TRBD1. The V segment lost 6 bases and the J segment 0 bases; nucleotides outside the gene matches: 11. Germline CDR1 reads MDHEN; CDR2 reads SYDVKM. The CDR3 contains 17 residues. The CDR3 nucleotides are TGTGCCAGCAGCACGGGACAGATCATTAATAGCAATCAGCCCCAGCATTTT. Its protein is CASSTGQIINSNQPQHF.

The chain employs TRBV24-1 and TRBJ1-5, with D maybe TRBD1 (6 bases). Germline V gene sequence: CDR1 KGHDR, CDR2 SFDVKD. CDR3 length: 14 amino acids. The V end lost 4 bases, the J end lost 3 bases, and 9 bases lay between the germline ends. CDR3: CATSEQGYNQPQHF. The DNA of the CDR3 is TGTGCCACCAGTGAGCAGGGGTACAATCAGCCCCAGCATTTT.

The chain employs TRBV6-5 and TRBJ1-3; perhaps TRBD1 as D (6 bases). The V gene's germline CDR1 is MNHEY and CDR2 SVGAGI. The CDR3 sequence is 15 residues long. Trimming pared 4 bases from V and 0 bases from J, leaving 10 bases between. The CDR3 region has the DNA TGTGCCAGCAGTTCCCAGGACAGCTCTGGAAACACCATATATTTT. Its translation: CASSSQDSSGNTIYF.

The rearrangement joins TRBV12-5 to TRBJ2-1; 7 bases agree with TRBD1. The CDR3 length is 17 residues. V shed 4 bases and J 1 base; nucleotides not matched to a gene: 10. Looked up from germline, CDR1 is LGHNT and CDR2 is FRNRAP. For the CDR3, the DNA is TGTGCTAGTGGTTCCACAACTGACAGGGAGTCCTACAATGAGCAGTTCTTC. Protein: CASGSTTDRESYNEQFF.

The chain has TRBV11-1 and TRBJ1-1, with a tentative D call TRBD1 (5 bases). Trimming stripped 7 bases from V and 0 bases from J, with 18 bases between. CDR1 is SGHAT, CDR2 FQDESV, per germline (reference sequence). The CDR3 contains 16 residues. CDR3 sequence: CASTKMGGTMNTEAFF. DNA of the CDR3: TGTGCCAGCACCAAAATGGGGGGTACCATGAACACTGAAGCTTTCTTT.

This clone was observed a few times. The CDR3 DNA is TGTGCCAGCAGTTACTCAGGGGGAGTGACCACTGAAGCTTTCTTT. It translates to CASSYSGGVTTEAFF. This rearrangement joins TRBV6-5 to TRBJ1-1; weak D call: TRBD1 (6 bases). From germline, CDR1 is MNHEY and CDR2 SVGAGI. Trimming pared 0 bases from V and 4 bases from J, leaving 12 bases between. The CDR3 contains 15 residues.

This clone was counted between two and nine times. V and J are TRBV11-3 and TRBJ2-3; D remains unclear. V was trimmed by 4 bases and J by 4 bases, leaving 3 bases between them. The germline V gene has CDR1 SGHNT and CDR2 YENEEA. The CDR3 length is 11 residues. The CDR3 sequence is CASSSSDTQYF. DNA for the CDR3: TGTGCCAGCAGCTCATCAGATACGCAGTATTTT.

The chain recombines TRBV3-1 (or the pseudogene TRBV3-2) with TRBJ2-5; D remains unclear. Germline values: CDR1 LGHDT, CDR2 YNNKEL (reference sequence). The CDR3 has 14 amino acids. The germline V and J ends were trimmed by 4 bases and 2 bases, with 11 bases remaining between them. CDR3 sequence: CASSRALRQETQYF. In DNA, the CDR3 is TGTGCCAGCAGCCGGGCACTGAGACAAGAGACCCAGTACTTC.

CDR3 sequence: CASSLGGQPVSGNTIYF. The CDR3 bases are TGTGCCAGCAGCCTCGGGGGACAGCCAGTGTCTGGAAACACCATATATTTT. The rearrangement uses TRBV3-1 (or the pseudogene TRBV3-2) and TRBJ1-3; 7 bases map to TRBD1. The CDR3 sequence is 17 residues long. Germline CDR1 is LGHDT and CDR2 is YNNKEL (reference sequence). V lost 4 bases to trimming and J lost 1 base; unmatched junction nucleotides: 10.

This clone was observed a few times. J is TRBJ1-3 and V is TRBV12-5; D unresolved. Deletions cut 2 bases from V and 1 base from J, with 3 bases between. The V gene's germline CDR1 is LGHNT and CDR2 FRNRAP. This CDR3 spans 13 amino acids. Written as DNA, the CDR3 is TGTGCTAGTGGTTTGCAGTCTGGAAACACCATATATTTT. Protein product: CASGLQSGNTIYF.

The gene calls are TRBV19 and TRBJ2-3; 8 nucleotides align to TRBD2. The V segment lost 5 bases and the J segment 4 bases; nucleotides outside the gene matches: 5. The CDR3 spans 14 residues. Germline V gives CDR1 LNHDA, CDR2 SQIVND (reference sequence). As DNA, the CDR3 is TGTGCCAGTAGTGACTCGGGAGGGGCAGATACGCAGTATTTT. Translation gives CASSDSGGADTQYF. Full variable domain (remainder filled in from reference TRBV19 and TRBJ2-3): DGGITQSPKYLFRKEGQNVTLSCEQNLNHDAMYWYRQDPGQGLRLIYYSQIVNDFQKGDIAEGYSVSREKKESFPLTVTSAQKNPTAFYLCASSDSGGADTQYFGPGTRLTVL.

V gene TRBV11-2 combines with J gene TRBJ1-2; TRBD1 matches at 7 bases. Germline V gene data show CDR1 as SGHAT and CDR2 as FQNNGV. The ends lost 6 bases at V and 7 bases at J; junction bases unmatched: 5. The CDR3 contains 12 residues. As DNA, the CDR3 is TGTGCCAGCAGGGGGACAGTGGCTGGCTACACCTTC. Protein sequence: CASRGTVAGYTF.

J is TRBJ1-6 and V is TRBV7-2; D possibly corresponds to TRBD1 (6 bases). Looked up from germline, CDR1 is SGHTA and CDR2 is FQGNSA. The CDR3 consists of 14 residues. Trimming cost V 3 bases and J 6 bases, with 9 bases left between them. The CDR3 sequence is CASSFGTLNSPLHF. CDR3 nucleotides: TGTGCCAGCAGCTTTGGGACACTTAATTCACCCCTCCACTTT.

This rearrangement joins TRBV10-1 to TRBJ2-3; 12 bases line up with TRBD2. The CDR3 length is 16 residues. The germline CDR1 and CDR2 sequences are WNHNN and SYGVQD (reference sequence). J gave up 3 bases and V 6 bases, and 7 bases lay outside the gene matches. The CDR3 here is CASSPTSGRGTDTQYF. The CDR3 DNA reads TGCGCCAGCAGCCCGACTAGCGGGAGAGGTACAGATACGCAGTATTTT.

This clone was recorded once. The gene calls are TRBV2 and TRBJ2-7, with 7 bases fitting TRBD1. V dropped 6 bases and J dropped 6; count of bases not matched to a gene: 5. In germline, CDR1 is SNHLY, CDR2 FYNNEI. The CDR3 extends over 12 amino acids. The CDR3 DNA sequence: TGTGCCAGCAGGACAGGGTTTGTCGAGCAGTACTTC. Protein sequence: CASRTGFVEQYF.

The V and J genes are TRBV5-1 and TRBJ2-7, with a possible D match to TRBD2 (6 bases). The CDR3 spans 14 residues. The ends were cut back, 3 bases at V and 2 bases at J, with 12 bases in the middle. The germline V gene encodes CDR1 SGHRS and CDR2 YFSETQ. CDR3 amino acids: CASSSGDLAYEQYF. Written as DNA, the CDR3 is TGCGCCAGCAGCTCGGGGGACCTTGCCTACGAGCAGTACTTC.

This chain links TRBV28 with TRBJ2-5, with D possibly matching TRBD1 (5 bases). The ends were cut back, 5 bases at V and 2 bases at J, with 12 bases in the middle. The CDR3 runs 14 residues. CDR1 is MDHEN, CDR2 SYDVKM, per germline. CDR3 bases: TGTGCCAGCAGTCTCGGGCAGGGACAAGAGACCCAGTACTTC. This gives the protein CASSLGQGQETQYF.

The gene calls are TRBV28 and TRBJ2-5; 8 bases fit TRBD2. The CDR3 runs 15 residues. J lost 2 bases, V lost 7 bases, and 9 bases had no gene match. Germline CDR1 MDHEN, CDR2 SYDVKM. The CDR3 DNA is TGTGCCAGCAACCCACGGGGGGGGATTCAAGAGACCCAGTACTTC. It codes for CASNPRGGIQETQYF.

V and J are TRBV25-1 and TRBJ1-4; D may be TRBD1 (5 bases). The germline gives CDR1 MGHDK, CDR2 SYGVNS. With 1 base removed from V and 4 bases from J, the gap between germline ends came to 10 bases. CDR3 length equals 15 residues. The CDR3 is CASSESGRGNEKLFF. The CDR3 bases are TGTGCCAGCAGTGAATCGGGGAGGGGTAATGAAAAACTGTTTTTT.

CDR3 amino acids: CASGLGTTKSNEQFF. The CDR3 DNA reads as TGTGCTAGTGGTCTCGGGACTACCAAGTCCAATGAGCAGTTCTTC. The genes are TRBV12-5 and TRBJ2-1, with TRBD2 matching over 7 bases. Trimming cost V 5 bases and J 6 bases; bases outside gene matches: 10. CDR1 and CDR2 (germline): LGHNT, FRNRAP. The CDR3 consists of 15 residues.

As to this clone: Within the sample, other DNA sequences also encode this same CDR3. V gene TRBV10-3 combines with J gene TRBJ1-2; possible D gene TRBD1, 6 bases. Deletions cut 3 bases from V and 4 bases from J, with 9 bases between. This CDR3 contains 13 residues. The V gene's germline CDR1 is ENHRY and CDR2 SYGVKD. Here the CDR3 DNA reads TGTGCCATCAGTGAAGGCAGGGGCTATGGCTACACCTTC. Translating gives CAISEGRGYGYTF.

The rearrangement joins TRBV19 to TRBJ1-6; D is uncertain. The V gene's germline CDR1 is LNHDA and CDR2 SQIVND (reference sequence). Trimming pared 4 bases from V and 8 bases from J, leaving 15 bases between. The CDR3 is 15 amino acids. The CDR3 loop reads CASSSWTVGDSPLHF. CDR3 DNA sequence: TGTGCCAGTAGTAGCTGGACGGTGGGAGATTCACCCCTCCACTTT.